This T cell receptor beta chain comes out of a study of cytomegalovirus exposure and HLA in healthy donors. Findings and caveats of the study: Rarity held for most TCR sequences, but there were some public TCRs that occurred in many donors.

In regard to this clone: Antigen unknown.

CDR3 length: 11 residues. V dropped 6 bases and J dropped 4 bases, with 4 bases sitting between them. Per the germline V gene, CDR1 is MNHEY and CDR2 is SVGAGI. Libraries were prepared by immunoSEQ multiplex PCR; TCRdb keeps only in-frame clonotypes and omits some of them. The sample has approximately 110,000 clones; roughly 90% are singletons. The clonotype originates from a woman aged 18 to 35 in good health and CMV-seronegative. V is TRBV6-5 and J is TRBJ2-1; D not certain. Sample: PBMCs. CDR3 sequence (DNA): TGTGCCAGCAGCCGGTACAATGAGCAGTTCTTC. Amino acids: CASSRYNEQFF.